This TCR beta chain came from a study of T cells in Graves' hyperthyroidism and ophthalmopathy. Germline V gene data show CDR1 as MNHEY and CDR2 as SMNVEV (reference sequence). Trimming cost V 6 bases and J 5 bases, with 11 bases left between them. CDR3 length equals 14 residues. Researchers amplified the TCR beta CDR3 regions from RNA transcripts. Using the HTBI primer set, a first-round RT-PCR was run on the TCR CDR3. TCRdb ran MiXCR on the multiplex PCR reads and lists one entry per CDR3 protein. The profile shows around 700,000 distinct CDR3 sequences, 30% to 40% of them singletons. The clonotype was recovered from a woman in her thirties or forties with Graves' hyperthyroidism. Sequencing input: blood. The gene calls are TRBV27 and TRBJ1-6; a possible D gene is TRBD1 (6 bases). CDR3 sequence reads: CASSFRQDNSPLHF. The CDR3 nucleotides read TGTGCCAGCAGCTTCCGACAGGATAATTCACCCCTCCACTTT.